Below, one TCR beta chain is given with its context. Its target is not known. The CDR3 spans 13 residues. The V and J ends lost 5 bases and 1 base respectively, with 8 bases between them. From germline, CDR1 is MDHEN and CDR2 SYDVKM. The record originates from a study of CD8 T cell repertoires and HIV-1 epitope variants. Study-wide context: T cells were stimulated with Twenty-five Gag and Nef peptides separately.

TCR beta CDR3 was sequenced at survey depth on immunoSEQ. Clones were sequenced by immunoSEQ multiplex PCR, and TCRdb holds only the in-frame ones, with some missing. The sample lists thousands of clones; 55% to 75% were seen once. The sequence was obtained from a male donor with HIV. The chain is built from TRBV28 and TRBJ2-5; possibly TRBD1 for D (6 bases). Sequenced: cultured CD8+ T cells derived from PBMCs. The CDR3 coding sequence is TGTGCCAGCAGTAGGGGGTCCCAAGAGACCCAGTACTTC. It specifies CASSRGSQETQYF.